Below, 29 T cell receptor beta chains from the same sample are listed, as sequenced in a study of PD-1 blockade in classical Hodgkin lymphoma. Some clones are missing from TCRdb's copy, which holds only in-frame ones; the method was immunoSEQ multiplex PCR. This table has about 94,000 clones, roughly nine tenths appearing once. Brentuximab vedotin exposure varied among the patients, all of whom had relapsed after autologous stem cell transplantation. The sample in question was peripheral blood mononuclear cells (PBMCs), obtained before the second cycle of nivolumab. Receptor source: a human donor with classical Hodgkin lymphoma.

This chain joins TRBV19 and TRBJ2-6, with D tentatively TRBD2 (7 bases). Germline V gives CDR1 LNHDA, CDR2 SQIVND (reference sequence). The CDR3 spans 18 residues. Trimming pared 2 bases from V and 0 bases from J, leaving 14 bases between. CDR3 region: CASSISAGAFSGANVLTF. DNA for the CDR3: TGTGCCAGTAGTATATCCGCGGGGGCCTTCTCTGGGGCCAACGTCCTGACTTTC.

This clone was detected only once. This chain connects TRBV27 to TRBJ2-2, with D unresolved. Germline-derived CDR1 and CDR2 are MNHEY and SMNVEV (reference sequence). V lost 2 bases and J lost 5, with 9 bases in between. The CDR3 spans 14 residues. The CDR3 region is CASSLVDWTGELFF. Here the CDR3 DNA reads TGTGCCAGCAGTTTAGTTGACTGGACCGGGGAGCTGTTTTTT.

The chain recombines TRBV6-1 with TRBJ2-1, with D tentatively TRBD2 (7 bases). V dropped 2 bases and J dropped 3 bases, with 14 bases sitting between them. CDR3 length: 16 residues. Germline CDR1 and CDR2: MNHNS and SASEGT. CDR3 coding DNA: TGTGCCAGCAGTGAATTAGGGGGAGGGAACTACAATGAGCAGTTCTTC. Protein product: CASSELGGGNYNEQFF.

V gene TRBV28 combines with J gene TRBJ2-5, with TRBD1 matching 9 bases. Germline-derived CDR1 and CDR2 are MDHEN and SYDVKM. This CDR3 is built from 16 residues. Trimming removed 0 bases from V and 2 bases from J; junction bases left unmatched: 4. The CDR3 nucleotides are TGTGCCAGCAGTTTATGGGGGACAGGGCGGCAAGAGACCCAGTACTTC. Residues: CASSLWGTGRQETQYF.

The rearrangement joins TRBV5-1 to TRBJ1-5; 7 nucleotides align to TRBD1. CDR1 and CDR2 from the germline V gene are SGHRS and YFSETQ. The CDR3 length is 15 residues. Trimming at V came to 0 bases and at J to 8 bases, leaving 8 bases not matched to a gene. The CDR3 sequence: CASSLEGQPGKPQHF. CDR3 sequence (DNA): TGCGCCAGCAGCTTGGAGGGACAGCCTGGGAAGCCCCAGCATTTT.

This chain connects TRBV6-4 to TRBJ2-1; 7 nucleotides align to TRBD2. The CDR3 contains 14 residues. Looked up from germline, CDR1 is MRHNA and CDR2 is SNTAGT. Losses at the gene ends were 6 bases for V and 4 bases for J; bases not matched to a gene: 6. This CDR3 is CASRRGVEYNEQFF. The CDR3 DNA reads as TGTGCCAGCAGACGGGGGGTCGAATACAATGAGCAGTTCTTC.

V usage is TRBV5-1 and J usage is TRBJ2-7; 7 bases map to TRBD1. CDR1 is SGHRS, CDR2 YFSETQ, per germline. The length of the CDR3 is 18 residues. The V segment lost 3 bases and the J segment 2 bases; nucleotides outside the gene matches: 17. Here the CDR3 DNA reads TGCGCCAGCAGCTCCCCACAGGGGCAGGGTTTTACCGCCTACGAGCAGTACTTC. Its translation is CASSSPQGQGFTAYEQYF.

This rearrangement joins TRBV5-1 to TRBJ2-1, with 8 nucleotides matching TRBD2. This CDR3 has 17 amino acids. After removal of 3 bases from V and 7 bases from J, the junction contained 15 bases not matched to a gene. Germline V gene data show CDR1 as SGHRS and CDR2 as YFSETQ. In DNA form, the CDR3 reads TGCGCCAGCAGCTGGGGGGTAGCGGGATCTGGGTGGAATGAGCAGTTCTTC. Translated: CASSWGVAGSGWNEQFF. Drawing the rest from reference TRBV5-1 and TRBJ2-1, the complete variable domain is KAGVTQTPRYLIKTRGQQVTLSCSPISGHRSVSWYQQTPGQGLQFLFEYFSETQRNKGNFPGRFSGRQFSNSRSEMNVSTLELGDSALYLCASSWGVAGSGWNEQFFGPGTRLTVL.

The gene calls are TRBV6-1 and TRBJ2-5; D is perhaps TRBD2 (6 bases). The CDR3 extends over 12 amino acids. The V end was cut by 10 bases, the J end by 5 bases, with 14 bases between. Germline V gene sequence: CDR1 MNHNS, CDR2 SASEGT. The CDR3 protein is CAIGTLGETQYF. The CDR3 DNA follows: TGTGCCATAGGGACTTTAGGCGAGACCCAGTACTTC.

The chain couples TRBV13 to TRBJ1-1, with 7 bases matching TRBD1. Germline V CDR1 and CDR2: PRHDT, FYEKMQ (reference sequence). The CDR3 loop spans 17 amino acids. Losses at the gene ends were 4 bases for V and 3 bases for J; bases not matched to a gene: 14. CDR3 in amino acids: CASSSQMTGPEDTEAFF. For the CDR3, the DNA is TGTGCCAGCAGCTCCCAGATGACAGGGCCGGAGGACACTGAAGCTTTCTTT.

V gene TRBV6-1 combines with J gene TRBJ1-2; D not resolved. The CDR3 is 10 residues long. The germline V gene has CDR1 MNHNS and CDR2 SASEGT. The V and J ends lost 7 bases and 5 bases respectively, with 5 bases between them. CDR3 sequence reads: CASIGYGYTF. As DNA, the CDR3 is TGTGCCAGCATCGGTTATGGCTACACCTTC.

This clone has only one observation. The rearrangement links TRBV5-1 to TRBJ2-1; D perhaps matches TRBD2 (5 bases). Germline lookup yields CDR1 SGHRS and CDR2 YFSETQ. This CDR3 is 13 amino acids long. The V and J ends lost 0 bases and 10 bases respectively, with 11 bases between them. This chain's CDR3 is CASSLVASREQFF. The CDR3 DNA sequence: TGCGCCAGCAGCTTGGTGGCTAGCCGGGAGCAGTTCTTC. Using reference TRBV5-1 and TRBJ2-1 for the parts outside the CDR3, the full variable domain is KAGVTQTPRYLIKTRGQQVTLSCSPISGHRSVSWYQQTPGQGLQFLFEYFSETQRNKGNFPGRFSGRQFSNSRSEMNVSTLELGDSALYLCASSLVASREQFFGPGTRLTVL.

The rearrangement joins TRBV7-9 to TRBJ2-2; tentatively, D is TRBD1 (6 bases). Per germline, CDR1 SEHNR and CDR2 FQNEAQ (reference sequence). V dropped 5 bases and J dropped 3 bases, with 13 bases sitting between them. CDR3 length equals 15 residues. The CDR3 DNA reads as TGTGCCAGCAGCCCGCCAGGGGAACACACCGGGGAGCTGTTTTTT. Translated, it gives CASSPPGEHTGELFF.

The chain carries TRBV11-2 and TRBJ2-5; TRBD1 agrees at 10 bases. Per germline, CDR1 SGHAT and CDR2 FQNNGV. With 5 bases clipped from V and 5 bases from J, the junction kept 8 bases outside the gene matches. This CDR3 has 15 amino acids. The DNA of the CDR3 is TGTGCCAGCAGCACCCGGGACAGGGGTTTGGAGACCCAGTACTTC. As protein: CASSTRDRGLETQYF.

V is TRBV5-4 and J is TRBJ2-5; 10 bases are a match to TRBD2. V gave up 4 bases and J gave up 1 base; unmatched junction bases: 7. CDR1 SGHNT and CDR2 YYREEE come from the germline V gene (reference sequence). CDR3 length equals 16 residues. The CDR3 coding sequence is TGTGCCAGCAGCGCCAATCTAGCGGGGGCCCAAGAGACCCAGTACTTC. It translates to CASSANLAGAQETQYF.

V is TRBV2 and J is TRBJ1-1; D is perhaps TRBD1 (5 bases). CDR1 is SNHLY, CDR2 FYNNEI, per germline. This CDR3 has 13 amino acids. V gave up 0 bases and J gave up 5 bases, with 7 bases separating them. CDR3 coding DNA: TGTGCCAGCAGTGAAGCAGGGGTGACTGAAGCTTTCTTT. Its protein product is CASSEAGVTEAFF. Complete variable domain (other parts from reference TRBV2 and TRBJ1-1): EPEVTQTPSHQVTQMGQEVILRCVPISNHLYFYWYRQILGQKVEFLVSFYNNEISEKSEIFDDQFSVERPDGSNFTLKIRSTKLEDSAMYFCASSEAGVTEAFFGQGTRLTVV.

The chain recombines TRBV2 with TRBJ1-6; no reliable D call. V gave up 1 base and J gave up 10 bases, with 8 bases separating them. Per the germline V gene, CDR1 is SNHLY and CDR2 is FYNNEI. The CDR3 totals 13 residues. CDR3 amino acids: CASSEGNYSPLHF. CDR3 bases: TGTGCCAGCAGTGAAGGGAACTACTCACCCCTCCACTTT.

V is TRBV5-1 and J is TRBJ2-7; D remains unclear. Germline loops: CDR1 SGHRS, CDR2 YFSETQ. This CDR3 is built from 14 residues. Trimming removed 6 bases at V and 0 bases at J, with 13 bases between. CDR3 nucleotide sequence: TGCGCCAGCAACCCGGGTTGGTCCTCCTACGAGCAGTACTTC. It codes for CASNPGWSSYEQYF.

This chain joins TRBV27 and TRBJ2-2; D is perhaps TRBD2 (6 bases). The ends were cut back, 4 bases at V and 6 bases at J, with 15 bases in the middle. CDR1 MNHEY and CDR2 SMNVEV come from the germline V gene (reference sequence). The CDR3 contains 15 residues. CDR3 DNA: TGTGCCAGCAGTTCCCGAGGAGGGACGTCCGGGGAGCTGTTTTTT. It yields the protein CASSSRGGTSGELFF.

This clone occurred a few times. The chain joins TRBV12-5 to TRBJ1-5; no reliable D call. CDR1 is LGHNT and CDR2 is FRNRAP in the germline V gene. The CDR3 covers 14 residues. Trimming stripped 5 bases from V and 0 bases from J, with 8 bases between. The CDR3 here is CASGPHYSNQPQHF. In DNA, the CDR3 is TGTGCTAGTGGTCCCCACTATAGCAATCAGCCCCAGCATTTT.

The CDR3 sequence is CASSLRGEQYF. The CDR3 DNA reads TGTGCCAGCAGCTTAAGGGGGGAGCAGTACTTC. The chain carries TRBV13 and TRBJ2-7; tentative D call: TRBD1 (6 bases). CDR1 and CDR2 (germline): PRHDT, FYEKMQ (reference sequence). The V gene lost 2 bases and the J gene lost 7 bases, with 6 bases spanning the gap. The CDR3 spans 11 residues.

The V and J genes are TRBV19 and TRBJ2-1, with 11 bases fitting TRBD2. The CDR3 has 16 amino acids. V trimming: 3 bases; J trimming: 4 bases; junction bases outside the gene matches: 5. Looked up from germline, CDR1 is LNHDA and CDR2 is SQIVND (reference sequence). The CDR3 region has the DNA TGTGCCAGTAGTATTGGACTAGCGGGCCCTTACAATGAGCAGTTCTTC. Translation: CASSIGLAGPYNEQFF. The variable domain in full, completed from reference TRBV19 and TRBJ2-1, reads DGGITQSPKYLFRKEGQNVTLSCEQNLNHDAMYWYRQDPGQGLRLIYYSQIVNDFQKGDIAEGYSVSREKKESFPLTVTSAQKNPTAFYLCASSIGLAGPYNEQFFGPGTRLTVL.

The chain uses TRBV19 and TRBJ2-1, with 9 bases lining up with TRBD2. Germline loops: CDR1 LNHDA, CDR2 SQIVND (reference sequence). The V and J ends lost 1 base and 6 bases, in that order; junction bases with no gene match: 4. This CDR3 region has 15 residues. The CDR3 DNA reads as TGTGCCAGTAGTATAGTTAGCGGGAGTCTCAATGAGCAGTTCTTC. This sequence encodes CASSIVSGSLNEQFF.

The rearrangement uses TRBV18 and TRBJ2-7; D ambiguous. The germline V and J ends were trimmed by 2 bases and 1 base, with 6 bases remaining between them. This CDR3 is built from 13 residues. Germline CDR1 KGHSH, CDR2 LQKENI. The CDR3 DNA sequence: TGTGCCAGCTCACCATACCCATCCTACGAGCAGTACTTC. Translating gives CASSPYPSYEQYF.

The DNA for the CDR3 is TGTGCCAGCAGCCCCAGACTGAACACTGAAGCTTTCTTT. Encoded protein: CASSPRLNTEAFF. The chain is built from TRBV11-2 and TRBJ1-1; unclear D gene. Germline values: CDR1 SGHAT, CDR2 FQNNGV. Trimming removed 5 bases from V and 0 bases from J, with 7 bases in between. The CDR3 has 13 residues.

The genes are TRBV19 and TRBJ2-3, with 7 positions matching TRBD1. Per the germline V gene, CDR1 is LNHDA and CDR2 is SQIVND (reference sequence). The CDR3 loop spans 17 amino acids. V lost 4 bases and J lost 4; bases outside the gene matches: 14. The CDR3 spells CASSKFPRQGVADTQYF. The CDR3 DNA reads as TGTGCCAGTAGTAAATTCCCGCGACAGGGCGTGGCAGATACGCAGTATTTT.

The chain carries TRBV4-1 and TRBJ2-1; D remains ambiguous. Germline V CDR1 and CDR2: MGHRA, YSYEKL. V was pared by 2 bases and J by 1 base, with 12 bases between. This CDR3 contains 16 residues. CDR3 sequence (DNA): TGCGCCAGCAGCCAACCGATATGGCGGTCCTACAATGAGCAGTTCTTC. Protein: CASSQPIWRSYNEQFF.

This chain connects TRBV4-2 to TRBJ2-5; 10 bases align to TRBD1. The J call may be in error: the DNA end matches TRBJ2-7 better. CDR3 size: 16 residues. Germline CDR1 is LGHNA and CDR2 is YNFKEQ. As DNA, the CDR3 is TGTGCCAGCAGCCAAGAGGGGGGACAGGGGTCCTACGAGCAGTACTTC. Translation: CASSQEGGQGSYEQYF.

The chain combines TRBV25-1 with TRBJ2-2; 10 bases map to TRBD1. This CDR3 region has 14 residues. Germline assignment: CDR1 MGHDK and CDR2 SYGVNS. Losses at the gene ends were 3 bases for V and 7 bases for J; bases not matched to a gene: 2. In DNA, the CDR3 is TGTGCCAGCAGTGAGACAGGGGGCAACGGGGAGCTGTTTTTT. Its protein product is CASSETGGNGELFF.